The table lists the clone carrying this T cell receptor beta chain with many counts. The target antigen is unknown. Germline CDR1 is SGDLS and CDR2 is YYNGEE. The ends lost 4 bases at V and 5 bases at J; junction bases unmatched: 8. CDR3 size: 14 residues. The library had UMIs added by 3' ligation of an oligonucleotide to TCR cDNA. RNA was extracted from less than 3 ml of whole blood of healthy adults. This record belongs to a study of naive and memory T cell subsets. Findings and limits, study-wide: The RNA method is potentially sensitive to activation and differentiation changes.

Amplification of ligated cDNA took four PCR rounds with SP2 and nested alpha and beta constant primers. Alpha and beta constant region primers primed reverse transcription for blood and skin samples. TCRdb ran MiXCR on the 5' RACE reads and lists one entry per CDR3 protein. The sample holds 50,000 to 60,000 distinct CDR3 sequences, around 8% seen once. This receptor was taken from a female donor in good health. The chain combines TRBV9 with TRBJ1-1, with 7 bases lining up with TRBD1. The CDR3 DNA reads as TGTGCCAGCAGCCCCCACGGGACAGTGACTGAAGCTTTCTTT. Protein product: CASSPHGTVTEAFF.